The 16 T cell receptor beta chains reported below all come from one sample, sequenced in a study of T cell repertoires in cytomegalovirus infection. TCRdb used MiXCR to reprocess the reads, holding one entry per CDR3 protein. The sample carries some 220,000 distinct CDR3 sequences, about 12% recorded once. Sequencing used PBMCs. The receptor set was obtained from a human donor in good health (CMV status not recorded). Some clones in this sample may be carry-over from other donors' samples.

This clonotype was seen more than once but under ten times. CDR3 sequence: CASSPRQYSNQPQHF. CDR3 DNA sequence: TGTGCCAGCAGCCCTCGACAGTATAGCAATCAGCCCCAGCATTTT. The chain has TRBV7-2 and TRBJ1-5; D is perhaps TRBD1 (5 bases). The CDR3 contains 15 residues. CDR1 and CDR2 from the germline V gene are SGHTA and FQGNSA. V lost 5 bases and J lost 0, with 11 bases in between.

The table lists this clonotype with many counts. J is TRBJ1-2 and V is TRBV7-9; TRBD1 is a possible D gene (5 bases). Looked up from germline, CDR1 is SEHNR and CDR2 is FQNEAQ (reference sequence). The CDR3 contains 14 residues. Trimming removed 1 base from V and 4 bases from J, with 10 bases in between. CDR3 bases: TGTGCCAGCAGCTTAGTCGGGGCGGGCTATGGCTACACCTTC. It encodes CASSLVGAGYGYTF.

This clonotype showed up many times. This chain connects TRBV10-3 to TRBJ2-2; D may be TRBD1 (6 bases). CDR3 length: 17 amino acids. Between the trimmed V and J ends, which lost 2 bases and 2 bases, there was a span of 15 bases. Germline assignment: CDR1 ENHRY and CDR2 SYGVKD. DNA for the CDR3: TGTGCCATCAGTGAGCTTCAGGGGCCTGGCAACACCGGGGAGCTGTTTTTT. Translating it yields CAISELQGPGNTGELFF.

There are a few counts of this clonotype. The rearrangement joins TRBV28 to TRBJ2-2, with 8 nucleotides matching TRBD2. Germline CDR1 is MDHEN and CDR2 is SYDVKM. This CDR3 has 14 residues. J gave up 7 bases and V 5 bases, and 6 bases lay outside the gene matches. The CDR3 is CASSIGTRYGELFF. In DNA, the CDR3 is TGTGCCAGCAGTATCGGGACTAGGTACGGGGAGCTGTTTTTT.

The genes are TRBV7-7 and TRBJ2-2; D not certain. Germline assignment: CDR1 SSHAT and CDR2 FNYEAQ (reference sequence). The CDR3 is 14 residues long. Trimming cost V 4 bases and J 6 bases, with 12 bases left between them. The CDR3 reads CASSSTPPPGELFF. DNA for the CDR3: TGTGCCAGCAGCTCAACCCCCCCCCCCGGGGAGCTGTTTTTT.

This clonotype showed up many times. The J gene is TRBJ2-2, the V gene TRBV28, with TRBD1 as a possible D gene (5 bases). CDR1 and CDR2 (germline): MDHEN, SYDVKM. V lost 6 bases and J 1 base, leaving 12 bases between the germline ends. This CDR3 region has 15 residues. CDR3: CASSQGSLNTGELFF. The CDR3 DNA is TGTGCCAGCAGCCAGGGCAGCTTGAACACCGGGGAGCTGTTTTTT.

The chain carries TRBV5-1 and TRBJ2-3; perhaps TRBD2 as D (5 bases). Per the germline V gene, CDR1 is SGHRS and CDR2 is YFSETQ. The length of the CDR3 is 15 residues. Trimming removed 0 bases from V and 0 bases from J, with 8 bases in between. The CDR3 here is CASSLARTSTDTQYF. In DNA form, the CDR3 reads TGCGCCAGCAGCTTGGCCAGGACTAGCACAGATACGCAGTATTTT.

In this sample, this clonotype turned up a few times. The rearrangement links TRBV14 to TRBJ2-2; D gene uncertain. This CDR3 is 14 amino acids long. Deletions cut 5 bases from V and 0 bases from J, with 7 bases between. Germline V gene sequence: CDR1 SGHDN, CDR2 FVKESK. In nucleotides, the CDR3 is TGTGCCAGCAGCGTGAGATCGAACACCGGGGAGCTGTTTTTT. Protein product: CASSVRSNTGELFF.

The genes are TRBV4-3 and TRBJ1-6; 7 nucleotides align to TRBD1. This CDR3 has 15 amino acids. The V and J ends lost 4 bases and 6 bases, in that order; junction bases with no gene match: 6. Germline CDR1 is LGHNA and CDR2 is YSLEER. The CDR3 DNA follows: TGCGCCAGCAGCCGTACGGGGACAGCTAATTCACCCCTCCACTTT. Its translation is CASSRTGTANSPLHF.

This clonotype has a handful of counts. The J gene is TRBJ2-3, the V gene TRBV11-2; D is uncertain. Germline CDR1 and CDR2: SGHAT and FQNNGV. Trimming left V 5 bases short and J 0 bases short, with 6 bases between. The CDR3 totals 13 residues. The CDR3 bases are TGTGCCAGCAGCCGTGCTAGCACAGATACGCAGTATTTT. Its translation: CASSRASTDTQYF.

This clonotype was recorded many times. This chain joins TRBV15 and TRBJ2-5, with 9 bases lining up with TRBD1. Germline lookup yields CDR1 LNHNV and CDR2 YYDKDF (reference sequence). This CDR3 has 16 amino acids. V shed 5 bases, J shed 4 bases, and the junction held 11 bases outside the gene matches. The CDR3 coding sequence is TGTGCCACCAGCGGGGGACAGGGAACACTAGCAGAGACCCAGTACTTC. Its translation is CATSGGQGTLAETQYF.

This clonotype was counted ten times or more. The chain combines TRBV27 with TRBJ2-2; no firm D call. Per the germline V gene, CDR1 is MNHEY and CDR2 is SMNVEV (reference sequence). V was shortened by 0 bases and J by 1 base, with 12 bases between the two germline ends. The CDR3 consists of 17 residues. CDR3 amino acids: CASSLSLGDLNTGELFF. The CDR3 DNA is TGTGCCAGCAGTTTATCTTTGGGTGACTTGAACACCGGGGAGCTGTTTTTT.

This clonotype was recorded a few times. Relative to the germline gene, one junction end is altered; a read error may explain this. This rearrangement joins TRBV11-2 to TRBJ2-7; weak D call: TRBD2 (7 bases). This CDR3 is built from 16 residues. The germline gives CDR1 SGHAT, CDR2 FQNNGV. This CDR3 reads CASRSLASGGLYVQYF. As DNA, the CDR3 is TGTGCCAGCAGGTCCCTTGCGTCGGGGGGCCTCTACGTGCAGTACTTC.

This clonotype was recorded at least ten times. The V and J genes are TRBV28 and TRBJ1-1, with a possible D match to TRBD1 (6 bases). The germline CDR1 and CDR2 sequences are MDHEN and SYDVKM. CDR3 length: 16 amino acids. V was pared by 0 bases and J by 1 base, with 12 bases between. Written as DNA, the CDR3 is TGTGCCAGCAGTTTATGGAAGGGGGGTTCGAACACTGAAGCTTTCTTT. This sequence encodes CASSLWKGGSNTEAFF.

This clonotype was recorded at least ten times. The chain has TRBV18 and TRBJ2-7; 9 bases match TRBD1. Germline trimming cut 6 bases from V and 4 bases from J; bases unmatched to any gene: 10. Germline CDR1 and CDR2: KGHSH and LQKENI. CDR3 length equals 15 residues. This chain's CDR3 is CASSPPGQGRYEQYF. In nucleotides, the CDR3 is TGTGCCAGCTCGCCCCCGGGACAGGGAAGATACGAGCAGTACTTC.

This clonotype turned up a few times. V and J are TRBV29-1 and TRBJ2-7; TRBD2 aligns across 7 bases. CDR1 and CDR2 from the germline V gene are SQVTM and ANQGSEA. This CDR3 has 14 amino acids. V lost 4 bases, J lost 6 bases, and 12 bases stayed unmatched. This CDR3 reads CSVARGGRGGEQYF. The CDR3 bases are TGCAGCGTTGCCCGCGGGGGAAGGGGAGGCGAGCAGTACTTC.